This T cell receptor (beta chain) was identified in a study of human T cells and chemical hapten exposure. Study-wide context: Patch tests applied 0.01% DPC to the upper back and were scored after 6 days.

One entry per CDR3 protein results from TCRdb running MiXCR on the RACE reads. The data contain some 350,000 distinct CDR3 sequences, around 6% of them singletons. This clonotype has just a few counts. The V gene lost 4 bases and the J gene lost 0 bases, with 17 bases spanning the gap. From germline, CDR1 is KGHSH and CDR2 LQKENI. This CDR3 is 17 amino acids long. Noted time point: patch test 2, 6 weeks after DPC sensitization. Treatment given: therapeutic diphenylcyclopropenone sensitization with weekly scalp DPC. Sequencing was performed on whole blood, taken in connection with sensitization to the hapten diphenylcyclopropenone (DPC). This chain links TRBV18 with TRBJ2-3, with D possibly being TRBD2 (6 bases). The sequence was collected from a woman between 18 and 29 years old with alopecia areata. Some clones in this sample may be carry-over from other donors' samples. DNA of the CDR3: TGTGCCAGCTCACGCTCGGAGGGGAGTGAAAGCACAGATACGCAGTATTTT. Its protein product is CASSRSEGSESTDTQYF.